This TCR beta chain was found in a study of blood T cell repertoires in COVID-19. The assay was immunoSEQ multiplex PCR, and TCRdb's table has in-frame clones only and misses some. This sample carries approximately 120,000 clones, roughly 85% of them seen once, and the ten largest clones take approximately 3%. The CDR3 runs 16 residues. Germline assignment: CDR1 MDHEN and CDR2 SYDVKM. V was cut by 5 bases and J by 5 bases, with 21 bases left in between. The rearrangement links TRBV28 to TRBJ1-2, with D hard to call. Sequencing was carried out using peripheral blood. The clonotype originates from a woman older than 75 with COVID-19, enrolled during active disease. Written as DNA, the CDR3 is TGTGCCAGCAGTCCGCCTCTCAGCGACTTAAGATATGGCTACACCTTC. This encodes CASSPPLSDLRYGYTF.